This T cell receptor beta chain was sequenced for a study of radiation and T cells in renal cell carcinoma. Study information: Nephrectomy followed 15 Gy stereotactic body radiation by 4 weeks. General study results and limits: From baseline, blood top tumor clonotypes peaked at 2 weeks post-radiation.

Time point specified: blood 2 weeks post-SBRT. Treatment noted: 15 Gy SBRT to primary tumor, nephrectomy 4 weeks later. Clear cell pathology was present in this patient's renal cell carcinoma. The data were produced by immunoSEQ multiplex PCR, yet TCRdb's version contains in-frame clones alone and is incomplete. Of some 120,000 clones in the sample, 88% are singletons; the top ten hold 5% to 6%. Trimming left V 3 bases short and J 7 bases short, with 21 bases between. The CDR3 is 16 amino acids. Per germline, CDR1 SGHDN and CDR2 FVKESK. For this clone: Its antigen is as yet unknown.

This clonotype was sampled from a woman between 65 and 79 years old with renal cell carcinoma. The gene calls are TRBV14 and TRBJ2-5; TRBD2 might be the D (6 bases). The material was blood, obtained from a patient whose treatment included radiotherapy and nephrectomy. The CDR3 DNA reads TGTGCCAGCAGCCAGTCCTCTAGCGTCGCTGCCGGGACCCAGTACTTC. The encoded protein is CASSQSSSVAAGTQYF.